This paragraph reports one T cell receptor beta chain. This entry is derived from a study of beta chain features in type 1 diabetes. The CDR3 has 18 residues. The germline gives CDR1 SGHRS, CDR2 YFSETQ. The ends lost 4 bases at V and 0 bases at J; junction bases unmatched: 11. Isolated RNA was reverse transcribed in full, so expressed TCRB transcripts were sequenced. Sequencing was performed with immunoSEQ multiplex PCR; in TCRdb, only in-frame clones are kept and a portion is missing. The profile shows 9,300 or so clones, 75% to 80% of them singletons. The chain joins TRBV5-1 to TRBJ2-1; 9 positions agree with TRBD2. This receptor was taken from a woman under 30 in good health. The sequenced sample was Tregs from blood. The CDR3 region is CASSPQLASGTSYNEQFF. In DNA form, the CDR3 reads TGCGCCAGCAGCCCCCAACTTGCTAGCGGGACCTCCTACAATGAGCAGTTCTTC.